This is a list of T cell receptor beta chains from one sample in a study of blood T cell repertoires in COVID-19. Only in-frame clones appear in the TCRdb table, and some are missing; sequencing was by immunoSEQ multiplex PCR. Of roughly 140,000 clones in the sample, about 90% were seen once. Sequenced material: peripheral blood. These receptors all stem from a woman between 55 and 75 years old with active or convalescent COVID-19. Both conserved end residues are part of each CDR3. Each record gives: J gene, V gene, clone size, D gene, CDR3 DNA, CDR3 protein. A D gene is named only where the DNA matches it firmly. Rows may omit the clone size; those that give it use once, few, many or a size class.

J gene: TRBJ1-1
V gene: TRBV7-2
clone size: NA
D gene: NA
CDR3 DNA: TGTGCCAGCAGCTTAGGTCACTCCTTGAACACTGAAGCTTTCTTT
CDR3 protein: CASSLGHSLNTEAFF

J gene: TRBJ1-4
V gene: TRBV18
clone size: NA
D gene: NA
CDR3 DNA: TGTGCCAGCTCACCACCCTCGGGGGCAACTAATGAAAAACTGTTTTTT
CDR3 protein: CASSPPSGATNEKLFF

J gene: TRBJ1-4
V gene: TRBV6-5
clone size: NA
D gene: NA
CDR3 DNA: TGTGCCAGCAACCGGGGGATCGCTAATGAAAAACTGTTTTTT
CDR3 protein: CASNRGIANEKLFF

J gene: TRBJ2-1
V gene: TRBV7-2
clone size: few
D gene: NA
CDR3 DNA: TGTGCCAGCAGCCTACGATGGAGCGGGAATGAGCAGTTCTTC
CDR3 protein: CASSLRWSGNEQFF

J gene: TRBJ2-7
V gene: TRBV11-2
clone size: NA
D gene: NA
CDR3 DNA: TGTGCCAGCAGCTTACAGGGGATTTTCCCCTCCTACGAGCAGTACTTC
CDR3 protein: CASSLQGIFPSYEQYF

J gene: TRBJ2-1
V gene: TRBV9
clone size: NA
D gene: TRBD2
CDR3 DNA: TGTGCCAGCAGCCCGCCGCTAGCGGGGGGGCCATCCTACAATGAGCAGTTCTTC
CDR3 protein: CASSPPLAGGPSYNEQFF

J gene: TRBJ1-5
V gene: TRBV12-5
clone size: NA
D gene: TRBD1
CDR3 DNA: TGTGCTAGTGCCTTGACGGCAGGGGGCGGTCAGCCCCAGCATTTT
CDR3 protein: CASALTAGGGQPQHF

J gene: TRBJ1-2
V gene: TRBV6-5
clone size: NA
D gene: NA
CDR3 DNA: TGTGCCAGCAGCGTTAGAACCGGGTCTAACTATGGCTACACCTTC
CDR3 protein: CASSVRTGSNYGYTF

J gene: TRBJ1-3
V gene: TRBV7-8
clone size: NA
D gene: TRBD1
CDR3 DNA: TGTGCCAGCAGCCGAGGGACAGGTCCCCTTTCTGGAAACACCATATATTTT
CDR3 protein: CASSRGTGPLSGNTIYF

J gene: TRBJ1-1
V gene: TRBV6-5
clone size: NA
D gene: NA
CDR3 DNA: TGTGCCAGCAGGGCACAGGGAAGAGTGAACACTGAAGCTTTCTTT
CDR3 protein: CASRAQGRVNTEAFF

J gene: TRBJ2-4
V gene: TRBV2
clone size: once
D gene: TRBD1
CDR3 DNA: TGTGCCAGCAGGGAGGACAGGGCTTTTAGGACGGAAAACATTCAGTACTTC
CDR3 protein: CASREDRAFRTENIQYF

J gene: TRBJ1-1
V gene: TRBV7-7
clone size: NA
D gene: NA
CDR3 DNA: TGTGCTAGCAGCCAGGGGACCAACACTGAAGCTTTCTTT
CDR3 protein: CASSQGTNTEAFF

J gene: TRBJ2-4
V gene: TRBV10-3
clone size: NA
D gene: TRBD1
CDR3 DNA: TGTGCCATCAGTGAGCCTCGGGACAGGGGAAACATTCAGTACTTC
CDR3 protein: CAISEPRDRGNIQYF

J gene: TRBJ1-6
V gene: TRBV7-2
clone size: NA
D gene: NA
CDR3 DNA: TGTGCCAGCAGCTTATCAGGGTGGGATTCACCCCTCCACTTT
CDR3 protein: CASSLSGWDSPLHF

J gene: TRBJ1-1
V gene: TRBV6-5
clone size: NA
D gene: NA
CDR3 DNA: TGTGCCAGCAGTTACGACAGGTCGAACACTGAAGCTTTCTTT
CDR3 protein: CASSYDRSNTEAFF

J gene: TRBJ1-1
V gene: TRBV19
clone size: NA
D gene: NA
CDR3 DNA: TGTGCCAGTAGTTTTACCTGGGGGGACACTGAAGCTTTCTTT
CDR3 protein: CASSFTWGDTEAFF

J gene: TRBJ2-2
V gene: TRBV7-2
clone size: NA
D gene: TRBD2
CDR3 DNA: TGTGCCAGCAGCCCCCCACTAGCGGGGGGGCCGAACACCGGGGAGCTGTTTTTT
CDR3 protein: CASSPPLAGGPNTGELFF

J gene: TRBJ2-1
V gene: TRBV5-4
clone size: NA
D gene: TRBD1
CDR3 DNA: TGTGCCAGCAGCTTGGGCAGGGGGCGTTGGTACAATGAGCAGTTCTTC
CDR3 protein: CASSLGRGRWYNEQFF

J gene: TRBJ1-6
V gene: TRBV5-6
clone size: NA
D gene: NA
CDR3 DNA: TGTGCCAGCAGCTTGGGTGGACAGTTGTATTCACCCCTCCACTTT
CDR3 protein: CASSLGGQLYSPLHF

J gene: TRBJ2-3
V gene: TRBV11-2
clone size: NA
D gene: TRBD2
CDR3 DNA: TGTGCCAGCAGCTTAGGTGCTAGCGGGGACCTCACAGATACGCAGTATTTT
CDR3 protein: CASSLGASGDLTDTQYF

J gene: TRBJ1-3
V gene: TRBV11-2
clone size: NA
D gene: NA
CDR3 DNA: TGTGCCAGCAGCAGGGGCTGGAGCTCTGGAAACACCATATATTTT
CDR3 protein: CASSRGWSSGNTIYF

J gene: TRBJ2-1
V gene: TRBV10-1
clone size: NA
D gene: TRBD2
CDR3 DNA: TGCGCCAGCAGTCTAGGACTAGCGGGGGGCGACGAGCAGTTCTTC
CDR3 protein: CASSLGLAGGDEQFF

J gene: TRBJ1-6
V gene: TRBV7-9
clone size: NA
D gene: NA
CDR3 DNA: TGTGCCAGCAGCTTAATCTCTAATTCACCCCTCCACTTT
CDR3 protein: CASSLISNSPLHF

J gene: TRBJ1-2
V gene: TRBV7-2
clone size: NA
D gene: NA
CDR3 DNA: TGTGCCAGCAGCTTAGCACAGGACGATGGCTACACCTTC
CDR3 protein: CASSLAQDDGYTF

J gene: TRBJ1-6
V gene: TRBV4-3
clone size: NA
D gene: TRBD1
CDR3 DNA: TGCGCCAGCAGGCCGGGACAGGGTAATTCACCCCTCCACTTT
CDR3 protein: CASRPGQGNSPLHF

J gene: TRBJ1-6
V gene: TRBV7-2
clone size: NA
D gene: NA
CDR3 DNA: TGTGCCAGCAGCTTAGGGCCCCCCAATTCACCCCTCCACTTT
CDR3 protein: CASSLGPPNSPLHF

J gene: TRBJ1-6
V gene: TRBV14
clone size: once
D gene: NA
CDR3 DNA: TGTGCCAGCAGCCAAAAGAGATCCTATAATTCACCCCTCCACTTT
CDR3 protein: CASSQKRSYNSPLHF

J gene: TRBJ2-7
V gene: TRBV7-9
clone size: NA
D gene: TRBD2
CDR3 DNA: TGTGCCAGCAGCTTGGCTAGCGGGTTCTCCTACGAGCAGTACTTC
CDR3 protein: CASSLASGFSYEQYF

J gene: TRBJ2-1
V gene: TRBV9
clone size: many
D gene: TRBD1
CDR3 DNA: TGTGCCAGCAGCCCCGGGACAGGGGTATTAAATGAGCAGTTCTTC
CDR3 protein: CASSPGTGVLNEQFF

J gene: TRBJ2-3
V gene: TRBV30
clone size: NA
D gene: NA
CDR3 DNA: TGTGCCTGGAGGGGTATGGGCCCCGCAGATACGCAGTATTTT
CDR3 protein: CAWRGMGPADTQYF

J gene: TRBJ1-6
V gene: TRBV6-5
clone size: NA
D gene: TRBD1
CDR3 DNA: TGTGCCAGCAGTTACGAGGGACAGGGGGTTTCACCCCTCCACTTT
CDR3 protein: CASSYEGQGVSPLHF

J gene: TRBJ2-7
V gene: TRBV5-6
clone size: NA
D gene: TRBD2
CDR3 DNA: TGTGCCAGCAGCGGTATAGCGGGGGGCTCCTACGAGCAGTACTTC
CDR3 protein: CASSGIAGGSYEQYF

J gene: TRBJ1-1
V gene: TRBV10-3
clone size: NA
D gene: NA
CDR3 DNA: TGTGCCATCAGTGATGGCTACACTGAAGCTTTCTTT
CDR3 protein: CAISDGYTEAFF

J gene: TRBJ1-6
V gene: TRBV5-1
clone size: NA
D gene: NA
CDR3 DNA: TGCGCCAGCAGCTTGGGCGGGGGGCAAAGAAATAATTCACCCCTCCACTTT
CDR3 protein: CASSLGGGQRNNSPLHF

J gene: TRBJ2-7
V gene: TRBV6-2/TRBV6-3
clone size: few
D gene: NA
CDR3 DNA: TGTGCCAGCAGTTATAACGGGGGCTACGAGCAGTACTTC
CDR3 protein: CASSYNGGYEQYF

J gene: TRBJ1-3
V gene: TRBV6-1
clone size: NA
D gene: NA
CDR3 DNA: TGTGCCAGCAGTGAAATGGACAGCCCTCGAAACACCATATATTTT
CDR3 protein: CASSEMDSPRNTIYF

J gene: TRBJ1-2
V gene: TRBV29-1
clone size: NA
D gene: TRBD1
CDR3 DNA: TGCAGCGCTGACAGGGGAGCAGACTATGGCTACACCTTC
CDR3 protein: CSADRGADYGYTF

J gene: TRBJ1-5
V gene: TRBV5-5
clone size: few
D gene: NA
CDR3 DNA: TGTGCCAGCAGCTTAGGACAGAACAATCAGCCCCAGCATTTT
CDR3 protein: CASSLGQNNQPQHF

J gene: TRBJ2-1
V gene: TRBV4-3
clone size: NA
D gene: NA
CDR3 DNA: TGCGCCAGCAGCCAAGAATGGGGACAAAATGAGCAGTTCTTC
CDR3 protein: CASSQEWGQNEQFF

J gene: TRBJ2-1
V gene: TRBV6-5
clone size: NA
D gene: TRBD2
CDR3 DNA: TGTGCCACTTACGGGGGGGGCCGTAGTGAGCAGTTCTTC
CDR3 protein: CATYGGGRSEQFF

J gene: TRBJ1-5
V gene: TRBV7-9
clone size: few
D gene: TRBD1
CDR3 DNA: TGTGCCAGCAGCCGGGACAGTGAAAAACAGCCCCAGCATTTT
CDR3 protein: CASSRDSEKQPQHF

J gene: TRBJ2-3
V gene: TRBV5-1
clone size: NA
D gene: TRBD1
CDR3 DNA: TGCGCCAGCAGCTTGGTAGGGGGACAGGGCACAGATACGCAGTATTTT
CDR3 protein: CASSLVGGQGTDTQYF

J gene: TRBJ2-3
V gene: TRBV27
clone size: once
D gene: TRBD2
CDR3 DNA: TGTGCCAGCAGGGTTGGGGGGGCAGATACGCAGTATTTT
CDR3 protein: CASRVGGADTQYF

J gene: TRBJ1-5
V gene: TRBV7-2
clone size: once
D gene: NA
CDR3 DNA: TGTGCCAGCAGCTTTGGGGAGAATCAGCCCCAGCATTTT
CDR3 protein: CASSFGENQPQHF

J gene: TRBJ2-5
V gene: TRBV7-2
clone size: NA
D gene: NA
CDR3 DNA: TGTGCCAGCAGCTCCATACAGAGAGACCAAGAGACCCAGTACTTC
CDR3 protein: CASSSIQRDQETQYF

J gene: TRBJ2-1
V gene: TRBV10-3
clone size: NA
D gene: TRBD1
CDR3 DNA: TGTGCCATCAGTAAGGACAGGATCTCCTACAATGAGCAGTTCTTC
CDR3 protein: CAISKDRISYNEQFF

J gene: TRBJ1-2
V gene: TRBV6-5
clone size: NA
D gene: NA
CDR3 DNA: TGTGCCAGCAGTTACGCCGACAGAGTCTATGGCTACACCTTC
CDR3 protein: CASSYADRVYGYTF

J gene: TRBJ2-7
V gene: TRBV19
clone size: NA
D gene: TRBD1
CDR3 DNA: TGTGCCAGTAGAACAACGACAGGGGCCGGTAGCCACGAGCAGTACTTC
CDR3 protein: CASRTTTGAGSHEQYF

J gene: TRBJ1-5
V gene: TRBV18
clone size: NA
D gene: NA
CDR3 DNA: TGTGCCAGCTCACCAGGGCAGCTTAATAGCAATCAGCCCCAGCATTTT
CDR3 protein: CASSPGQLNSNQPQHF

J gene: TRBJ1-2
V gene: TRBV18
clone size: NA
D gene: TRBD1
CDR3 DNA: TGTGCCAGCTCACCCGTGACAGGGGTCGCGGACTATGGCTACACCTTC
CDR3 protein: CASSPVTGVADYGYTF

J gene: TRBJ2-7
V gene: TRBV21-1
clone size: NA
D gene: NA
CDR3 DNA: TGTGCCAGCAGCAAAGTTTTCCGGGACAGGGAGAACTACGAGCAGTACTTC
CDR3 protein: CASSKVFRDRENYEQYF

J gene: TRBJ2-7
V gene: TRBV3-1/TRBV3-2
clone size: NA
D gene: TRBD2
CDR3 DNA: TGTGCCAGCAGTCGGACTAGCGACTACGAGCAGTACTTC
CDR3 protein: CASSRTSDYEQYF

J gene: TRBJ2-6
V gene: TRBV19
clone size: NA
D gene: TRBD1
CDR3 DNA: TGTGCCAGTACGACAGGGGCAGATCCTGGGGCCAACGTCCTGACTTTC
CDR3 protein: CASTTGADPGANVLTF

J gene: TRBJ2-3
V gene: TRBV6-2/TRBV6-3
clone size: NA
D gene: NA
CDR3 DNA: TGTGCCAGCAGTGACGTCGACGGGAATAGCACAGATACGCAGTATTTT
CDR3 protein: CASSDVDGNSTDTQYF

J gene: TRBJ1-2
V gene: TRBV6-5
clone size: NA
D gene: TRBD1
CDR3 DNA: TGTGCCAGCAGTCGAGGGGGCCCCTATGGCTACACCTTC
CDR3 protein: CASSRGGPYGYTF

J gene: TRBJ2-3
V gene: TRBV10-3
clone size: NA
D gene: NA
CDR3 DNA: TGTGCCTCAAGACCGGCCCCCGGGAGCACAGATACGCAGTATTTT
CDR3 protein: CASRPAPGSTDTQYF

J gene: TRBJ2-5
V gene: TRBV11-2
clone size: NA
D gene: TRBD2
CDR3 DNA: TGTGCCAGCAGCCGCGGACTAGCCGACCAGTACCAAGAGACCCAGTACTTC
CDR3 protein: CASSRGLADQYQETQYF

J gene: TRBJ1-2
V gene: TRBV30
clone size: NA
D gene: NA
CDR3 DNA: TGTGCCTGGGCCCCGGCCCGGAGCTATGGCTACACCTTC
CDR3 protein: CAWAPARSYGYTF

J gene: TRBJ2-3
V gene: TRBV18
clone size: NA
D gene: TRBD2
CDR3 DNA: TGTGCCAGCTCACCACCTAGCGGGGGAGATACGCAGTATTTT
CDR3 protein: CASSPPSGGDTQYF